This TCR beta chain was captured by sequencing in a study of T cells after posttransplantation cyclophosphamide. This related bone marrow graft donor gave peripheral blood on the day of marrow donation. This clone was found many times. Sequencing used immunoSEQ multiplex PCR; TCRdb keeps in-frame clones, though not all of them. The sample was found to contain around 35,000 clones, and every one recurs. This receptor was taken from a man aged 30 to 39 in good health and a related stem cell transplant donor. Source material: PBMCs.

DNA of the CDR3: TGCGCCAGCAGCCCCGCCGGGCAGGGATCTTATGGAAACACCATATATTTT. Translating gives CASSPAGQGSYGNTIYF. The chain links TRBV5-1 to TRBJ1-3, with D possibly being TRBD1 (5 bases). The V end was cut by 4 bases, the J end by 3 bases, with 20 bases between. Per the germline V gene, CDR1 is SGHRS and CDR2 is YFSETQ. CDR3 length equals 17 residues.